This T cell receptor beta chain was documented in a study of blood T cell repertoires in COVID-19. Study-level information: COVID-19 samples, acute and convalescent, were from the United States, Italy and Spain.

Germline V lookup: CDR1 SGHTA, CDR2 FQGNSA. The CDR3 covers 15 residues. V lost 5 bases and J 3 bases, leaving 17 bases between the germline ends. Profiling relied on immunoSEQ multiplex PCR, and the TCRdb table lists in-frame clones only, not all of them. This sample has 210,000 or so clones; 80% occur once, and the top ten carry around 4%. Those who participated ranged in age from roughly 18 to 90 years and resided in around 22 US areas. The sequenced material came from PBMCs or T cells enriched from blood (not recorded which). The genes are TRBV7-2 and TRBJ2-7, with D maybe TRBD2 (6 bases). The TCR sequence derives from a man aged 30 to 39 with acute COVID-19. CDR3 residues: CASSDPGLGGYEQYF. CDR3 coding DNA: TGTGCCAGCAGCGACCCGGGACTCGGAGGCTACGAGCAGTACTTC.